This T cell receptor (beta chain) was obtained from a study of T-cell reconstitution after alpha-beta-depleted transplantation in children. The TCRbeta library incorporated unique molecular identifiers. MiXCR was run by TCRdb on the PCR reads, yielding one entry per CDR3 protein. The sample lists around 680,000 distinct CDR3 sequences, roughly 17% occurring once. This clonotype was picked up many times. Germline assignment: CDR1 DFQATT and CDR2 SNEGSKA (reference sequence). The CDR3 extends over 14 amino acids. J lost 7 bases, V lost 1 base, and 9 bases had no gene match. This sequence joins TRBV20-1 and TRBJ1-2; 7 bases are shared with TRBD1. The source material was PBMCs from the stem cell graft donor, sampled from the stem cell graft. The receptor was isolated from a human donor who donated a stem cell graft to a child with acute myeloid leukemia. Here the CDR3 reads CSARGLTGRGGYTF. For the CDR3, the DNA is TGCAGTGCTAGAGGGCTGACAGGGCGGGGTGGCTACACCTTC.